These 21 T cell receptor beta chains were all obtained from the same sample, sequenced in a study of T cells in Graves' hyperthyroidism and ophthalmopathy. TCR beta CDR3 regions were amplified from RNA. When the TCR CDR3 underwent first-round RT-PCR, the HTBI primer set was used. TCRdb reprocessed the multiplex PCR reads via MiXCR and lists one record per CDR3 protein. The table lists about 290,000 distinct CDR3 sequences, roughly 20% of them singletons. The source material was blood. All receptors derive from a man aged 45-65 years with Graves' ophthalmopathy.

The chain is built from TRBV20-1 and TRBJ1-5; D remains unclear. The CDR3 totals 11 residues. Germline V gene lookup returns CDR1 DFQATT and CDR2 SNEGSKA (reference sequence). Trimming shortened V by 3 bases and J by 5 bases, and 5 bases separated the two germline ends. The CDR3 nucleotides are TGCAGTGCTAGTGGGGATCAGCCCCAGCATTTT. The encoded protein is CSASGDQPQHF.

The table lists this clonotype with many counts. The chain is built from TRBV20-1 and TRBJ2-5; possibly TRBD2 for D (6 bases). V gave up 1 base and J gave up 4 bases, with 13 bases separating them. In germline, CDR1 is DFQATT, CDR2 SNEGSKA (reference sequence). The CDR3 has 14 residues. The CDR3 DNA follows: TGCAGTGCTAGAGTGACGGGAGCCCGAGAGACCCAGTACTTC. Its protein product is CSARVTGARETQYF.

The table lists this clonotype with a few counts. This chain connects TRBV6-1 to TRBJ2-1; TRBD1 matches at 7 bases. V lost 4 bases to trimming and J lost 7 bases; unmatched junction nucleotides: 7. The CDR3 consists of 14 residues. Germline V gives CDR1 MNHNS, CDR2 SASEGT. The CDR3 nucleotides are TGTGCCAGCAGTGTTCGGGACAGTCGTAATGAGCAGTTCTTC. The encoded protein is CASSVRDSRNEQFF.

On this clonotype: The germline gene is not matched at one end of the junction; a read error may be the cause. The chain employs TRBV19 and TRBJ2-2; D tentatively fits TRBD1 or TRBD2 (5 bases each). The germline gives CDR1 LNHDA, CDR2 SQIVND (reference sequence). This CDR3 spans 15 amino acids. The DNA of the CDR3 is TGTGCCAGTAGCAGGGACGCCTCGAACGCCGGGGAGCTGTTTTTT. It encodes CASSRDASNAGELFF. The full variable domain, with the rest looked up from reference TRBV19 and TRBJ2-2, is DGGITQSPKYLFRKEGQNVTLSCEQNLNHDAMYWYRQDPGQGLRLIYYSQIVNDFQKGDIAEGYSVSREKKESFPLTVTSAQKNPTAFYLCASSRDASNAGELFFGEGSRLTVL.

Details on this clonotype: A much larger clone is a single base away; this may be a read error. V is TRBV30 and J is TRBJ1-2; 9 bases align to TRBD1. The trim removed 3 bases at V and 9 bases at J, leaving 8 bases unmatched. The germline V gene encodes CDR1 GTSNPN and CDR2 SVGIG (reference sequence). This CDR3 has 13 amino acids. CDR3 sequence (DNA): TGTGCCTGGAGGGCCACAGGGGGCCGTCGCTACACCTTC. Amino acids: CAWRATGGRRYTF.

The genes are TRBV6-9 and TRBJ2-5; D possibly corresponds to TRBD2 (5 bases). In germline, CDR1 is MNHGY, CDR2 SVAAGI. The V and J ends lost 4 bases and 10 bases respectively, with 19 bases between them. This CDR3 region has 14 residues. The CDR3 sequence: CASSSTPLPRGQYF. The CDR3 region has the DNA TGTGCCAGCAGTTCCACTCCACTACCCCGGGGCCAGTACTTC.

In its sample, this clonotype was seen many times. This chain links TRBV5-1 with TRBJ2-7; TRBD1 agrees at 8 bases. Germline CDR1 and CDR2: SGHRS and YFSETQ. Trimming removed 0 bases from V and 2 bases from J; junction bases left unmatched: 4. The CDR3 sequence is 15 residues long. The CDR3 reads CASSLGDRGAYEQYF. The CDR3 region has the DNA TGCGCCAGCAGCTTGGGTGACAGGGGAGCCTACGAGCAGTACTTC. Full variable domain (missing parts from reference TRBV5-1 and TRBJ2-7): KAGVTQTPRYLIKTRGQQVTLSCSPISGHRSVSWYQQTPGQGLQFLFEYFSETQRNKGNFPGRFSGRQFSNSRSEMNVSTLELGDSALYLCASSLGDRGAYEQYFGPGTRLTVT.

This clonotype was observed at least ten times. The chain recombines TRBV3-1 with TRBJ2-5; D unresolved. The V end lost 1 base, the J end lost 1 base, and 7 bases lay between the germline ends. The CDR3 spans 14 residues. Germline V CDR1 and CDR2: LGHDT, YNNKEL (reference sequence). In DNA, the CDR3 is TGTGCCAGCAGCCAAGGAGGAACCCAAGAGACCCAGTACTTC. The encoded protein is CASSQGGTQETQYF.

This clonotype was recorded many times. The chain is built from TRBV7-3 and TRBJ2-1, with TRBD2 identical over 7 bases. V was pared by 5 bases and J by 5 bases, with 9 bases of the junction left unmatched. Germline CDR1 and CDR2: SGHTA and FQGTGA. This CDR3 comprises 15 residues. CDR3 nucleotides: TGTGCCAGCAGCCCGGGGTTAGCGGGCCACAATGAGCAGTTCTTC. This gives the protein CASSPGLAGHNEQFF.

This clonotype was seen only a few times. V usage is TRBV18 and J usage is TRBJ1-2; no reliable D call. CDR3 length: 15 amino acids. Trimming shortened V by 3 bases and J by 7 bases, and 18 bases separated the two germline ends. CDR1 is KGHSH and CDR2 is LQKENI in the germline V gene. The CDR3 protein is CASSPPGFESSGYTF. The CDR3 DNA reads as TGTGCCAGCTCACCCCCGGGGTTCGAGTCATCTGGCTACACCTTC.

This clonotype was detected many times. CDR3 sequence (DNA): TGTGCCAGCAGCTACGGGGTGTCCGAGCAGTACTTC. Protein product: CASSYGVSEQYF. V gene TRBV7-2 combines with J gene TRBJ2-7, with a tentative D call TRBD2 (5 bases). Trimming shortened V by 4 bases and J by 6 bases, and 10 bases separated the two germline ends. Germline CDR1 reads SGHTA; CDR2 reads FQGNSA. This CDR3 region has 12 residues. The whole variable domain, filled in from reference TRBV7-2 and TRBJ2-7, reads GAGVSQSPSNKVTEKGKDVELRCDPISGHTALYWYRQSLGQGLEFLIYFQGNSAPDKSGLPSDRFSAERTGGSVSTLTIQRTQQEDSAVYLCASSYGVSEQYFGPGTRLTVT.

Only one count was recorded for this clonotype. The J gene is TRBJ2-3, the V gene TRBV15, with 9 positions matching TRBD2. Germline CDR1 is LNHNV and CDR2 is YYDKDF (reference sequence). V trimming: 0 bases; J trimming: 0 bases; junction bases outside the gene matches: 7. The CDR3 has 18 amino acids. CDR3: CATSRDRASGASTDTQYF. The CDR3 DNA sequence: TGTGCCACCAGCAGAGATAGGGCTAGCGGGGCTAGCACAGATACGCAGTATTTT. The whole variable domain, filled in from reference TRBV15 and TRBJ2-3, reads DAMVIQNPRYQVTQFGKPVTLSCSQTLNHNVMYWYQQKSSQAPKLLFHYYDKDFNNEADTPDNFQSRRPNTSFCFLDIRSPGLGDTAMYLCATSRDRASGASTDTQYFGPGTRLTVL.

This clonotype has only a few counts. The chain recombines TRBV30 with TRBJ2-7; 8 bases agree with TRBD1. The CDR3 extends over 13 amino acids. The germline gives CDR1 GTSNPN, CDR2 SVGIG (reference sequence). With 5 bases clipped from V and 4 bases from J, the junction kept 7 bases outside the gene matches. The CDR3 nucleotides are TGTGCCTGGCAAGCAGGGGGCATATACGAGCAGTACTTC. It encodes CAWQAGGIYEQYF.

This clonotype appeared a few times. The V gene is TRBV11-1, the J gene TRBJ2-6; the D is unclear. CDR3 length equals 14 residues. The germline V gene has CDR1 SGHAT and CDR2 FQDESV (reference sequence). V was cut by 1 base and J by 2 bases, with 3 bases left in between. The CDR3 protein is CASSLDAGANVLTF. CDR3 DNA sequence: TGTGCCAGCAGCTTAGATGCTGGGGCCAACGTCCTGACTTTC.

The J gene is TRBJ2-1, the V gene TRBV5-1; 14 nucleotides agree with TRBD2. Germline V gene lookup returns CDR1 SGHRS and CDR2 YFSETQ. Germline trimming cut 6 bases from V and 1 base from J; bases unmatched to any gene: 6. This CDR3 is 17 amino acids long. CDR3 sequence (DNA): TGCGCCAGCATGGGCGGACTAGCGGGAGGATCCTACAATGAGCAGTTCTTC. This codes for CASMGGLAGGSYNEQFF.

The count of this clonotype is one. The rearrangement joins TRBV5-1 to TRBJ2-7; TRBD2 matches 10 bases. Germline loops: CDR1 SGHRS, CDR2 YFSETQ. After removal of 5 bases from V and 1 base from J, the junction contained 6 bases not matched to a gene. The CDR3 sequence is 15 residues long. The CDR3, as DNA: TGCGCCAGCAGAGCAACTAGCGGGACTTCCTACGAGCAGTACTTC. As protein: CASRATSGTSYEQYF.

The sample holds many counts of this clonotype. This chain uses TRBV20-1 with TRBJ2-3; D is undetermined. This CDR3 comprises 13 residues. V lost 0 bases to trimming and J lost 6 bases, with 10 bases between them. Germline loops: CDR1 DFQATT, CDR2 SNEGSKA (reference sequence). The CDR3 loop reads CSARDHTSDTQYF. CDR3 DNA sequence: TGCAGTGCTAGAGATCACACATCCGATACGCAGTATTTT.

This clonotype appeared many times. CDR3 protein: CASSQRRATSYEQYF. Here the CDR3 DNA reads TGTGCCAGCAGCCAGAGGCGAGCCACCTCCTACGAGCAGTACTTC. This sequence joins TRBV14 and TRBJ2-7; D is unclear. Germline CDR1 is SGHDN and CDR2 is FVKESK. The CDR3 covers 15 residues. The V and J ends lost 3 bases and 0 bases respectively, with 12 bases between them.

The V gene is TRBV29-1, the J gene TRBJ2-5; 11 nucleotides agree with TRBD2. Germline CDR1 and CDR2: SQVTM and ANQGSEA. The CDR3 consists of 13 residues. V gave up 7 bases and J gave up 1 base; unmatched junction bases: 2. The CDR3 nucleotides read TGCAGCGGGGGACTAGCGGCCCAAGAGACCCAGTACTTC. This sequence encodes CSGGLAAQETQYF.

This clonotype has only a few counts. V is TRBV12-3 or TRBV12-4 and J is TRBJ2-2; D is undetermined. The ends were cut back, 6 bases at V and 4 bases at J, with 6 bases in the middle. The length of the CDR3 is 12 residues. The CDR3 bases are TGTGCCAGCAGCTCAGCCACCGGGGAGCTGTTTTTT. It translates to CASSSATGELFF.

This chain uses TRBV27 with TRBJ2-7, with D maybe TRBD1 (6 bases). Trimming took 5 bases from V and 5 from J, leaving 22 bases between them. The CDR3 sequence is 16 residues long. Germline V gene data show CDR1 as MNHEY and CDR2 as SMNVEV (reference sequence). CDR3 nucleotides: TGTGCCAGCAGTCTCCTGAAGGCAGGGGTTTTGGACGAGCAGTACTTC. This translates into CASSLLKAGVLDEQYF.